The clone carrying this T cell receptor beta chain came up a few times. The sample is drawn from a study of T cell repertoires in cytomegalovirus infection. This CDR3 comprises 17 residues. Trimming cost V 5 bases and J 4 bases; bases outside gene matches: 7. Germline CDR1 and CDR2: PRHDT and FYEKMQ (reference sequence). Each CDR3 protein is one row after TCRdb ran MiXCR on the reads. The sample carries nearly 550,000 distinct CDR3 sequences, approximately 15% recorded once. V is TRBV13 and J is TRBJ2-1, with 14 positions matching TRBD2. The specimen sequenced was CD8+ T cells from PBMCs. The sequence was collected from a human donor in good health (CMV status not recorded). Some clones in this sample may be carry-over from other donors' samples. This CDR3 is CASSPLGTSGRYNEQFF. DNA for the CDR3: TGTGCCAGCAGCCCCCTAGGGACTAGCGGGAGATACAATGAGCAGTTCTTC.